This paragraph covers one T cell receptor (beta chain) sequence. Its antigen is not yet known. The record has no base qualities; no much larger clone is one base away. The collaborating institutions used their own protocols to collect whole blood in K2EDTA tubes. For TCRbeta analysis, collaborators shipped samples in one of three forms: frozen whole blood, isolated PBMCs, or DNA extracted from either of those sample types. This sample stems from a study of blood T cell repertoires in COVID-19 (dated by TCRdb to the early 2020s). Study-level background: Collaborator samples came from the United States, Italy and Spain and covered acute and convalescent phases of COVID-19. The material from the prospective study consisted of cDNA or gDNA derived from T cells, B-cell-depleted T cells, or PBMCs. Subjects who had been exposed to COVID-19, were actively infected with it, or had recovered from it provided the deeply sampled blood TCRbeta repertoires that made up the dataset. Where available, HLA class I and class II types were taken from metadata supplied by the sample provider and were not determined by assay-based typing. The repertoires were released in a freely available public database meant as a resource for research on the immune response to SARS-CoV-2. Samples came from the ongoing ImmuneRACE study (first 160 participants) plus 1,254 subjects from 6 global collaborators. A de-identified subject ID, COVID-19 status, age in years and sex were almost always included in the sample metadata.

The research as a whole found: How much clinical and demographic metadata was included differed by source and by participant, and the metadata was provided uncurated.

TCRbeta CDR3 regions were amplified from genomic DNA by means of the immunoSEQ Assay, a bias-controlled multiplex PCR. As for the original processing: Nucleated cell counts per sample were estimated from amplification of reference gene primers within the assay. To quantify the absolute abundance of each unique TCRbeta CDR3 rearrangement, sequence reads were collapsed and filtered. For each sample, productive Simpson clonality was calculated by taking the square root of Simpson's diversity index across productive rearrangements. TCRdb limited this immuneACCESS table to in-frame rearrangements with V and J called. A share of clones is missing; checked studies link under half to unresolved V genes, and the rest is unexplained. That table gives V, J and clone size, and the DNA gave D and trimming. In this sample the table shows roughly 70,000 clones, 89% of which occur a single time. Roughly 9% of the sample lies in the top ten.

Sequenced input: peripheral blood. The receptor was isolated from a man at least 80 years old with acute or convalescent COVID-19.

At the DNA level, the sequence is TGTGCCAGTAGGATAAGGACAGGATTAAACACTGAAGCTTTCTTT. It translates to CASRIRTGLNTEAFF. Here the chain combines TRBV19 and TRBJ1-1, with TRBD1 identical over 7 junction bases. Spanning cysteine to phenylalanine, the CDR3 consists of 15 amino acids. Kept here is only the CDR3 DNA, which spans 45 bases and is read in frame from base 1. Sequences LNHDA (CDR1) and SQIVND (CDR2) are obtained from the germline V gene (reference sequence). Germline trimming: 6 bases from V, 2 bases from J; junction bases outside gene matches: 9.